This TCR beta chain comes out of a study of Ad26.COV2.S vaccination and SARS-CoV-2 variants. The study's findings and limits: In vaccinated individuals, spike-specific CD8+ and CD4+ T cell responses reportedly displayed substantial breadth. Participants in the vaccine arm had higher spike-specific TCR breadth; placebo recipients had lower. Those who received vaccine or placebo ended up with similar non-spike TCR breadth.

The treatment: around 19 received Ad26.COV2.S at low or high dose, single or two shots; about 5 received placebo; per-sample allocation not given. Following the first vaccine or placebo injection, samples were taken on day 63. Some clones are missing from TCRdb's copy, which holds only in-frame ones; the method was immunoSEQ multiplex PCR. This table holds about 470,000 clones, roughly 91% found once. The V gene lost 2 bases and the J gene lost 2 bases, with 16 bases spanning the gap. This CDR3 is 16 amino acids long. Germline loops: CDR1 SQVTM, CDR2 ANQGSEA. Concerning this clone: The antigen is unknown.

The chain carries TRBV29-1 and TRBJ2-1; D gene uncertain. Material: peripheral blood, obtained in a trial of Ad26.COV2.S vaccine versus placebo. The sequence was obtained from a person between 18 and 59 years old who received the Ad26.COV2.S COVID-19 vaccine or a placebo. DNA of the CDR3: TGCAGCGTTGAAAATGCGCAGCGACAAACCTACAATGAGCAGTTCTTC. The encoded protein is CSVENAQRQTYNEQFF.